The T cell receptor beta chain under discussion was sequenced for a study of blood T cell repertoires in COVID-19. The CDR3 runs to 19 residues. Germline lookup yields CDR1 LGHDT and CDR2 YNNKEL (reference sequence). V trimming: 5 bases; J trimming: 1 base; junction bases outside the gene matches: 11. Libraries were prepared by immunoSEQ multiplex PCR; TCRdb keeps only in-frame clonotypes and omits some of them. Of hundreds of thousands of clones in the sample, less than 90% are singletons; the top ten hold approximately 0.99%. Cohort assignment relied on participant-reported clinical history. Resolution of symptoms, clearance, or two negative PCRs was present in recovered Cohort 3 donors.

The chain has TRBV3-1 (or the pseudogene TRBV3-2) and TRBJ1-6; 10 nucleotides match TRBD1. This receptor was taken from a woman in her twenties or thirties who had recovered from COVID-19. Sequenced sample: PBMCs or T cells enriched from blood (not recorded which). Written as DNA, the CDR3 is TGTGCCAGCAGCGGACCGGGACAGGGGCGTAAGTCCTATAATTCACCCCTCCACTTT. Protein product: CASSGPGQGRKSYNSPLHF.